This TCR beta chain was captured in a study of regulatory T cells in long-lasting Graves disease. Overall study results and limits: Persistent patients had a count of shared public clonotypes (about 2,700) that exceeded that of new patients (about 970).

Arm-PCR with iRepertoire HTBI primers amplified the CDR3 regions for these TCR beta libraries. MiXCR, applied by TCRdb to the multiplex PCR reads, yields one record per CDR3 protein. The sample shows about 320,000 distinct CDR3 sequences, 15% to 20% of them seen only once. Noted time point: newly diagnosed GD, antithyroid drugs for less than 3 months. RNA from PBMCs was the source of the TCR library. The guidelines of the American Thyroid Association were the basis for diagnosing Graves' disease. Staff took approximately 8.7 milliliters of peripheral blood and put it into EDTA tubes. This clonotype has a count of ten or more. Its antigen is as yet unknown. This specimen was peripheral blood mononuclear cells (PBMCs), taken at new diagnosis, from a patient treated with antithyroid drugs. This TCR derives from a female donor with Graves disease.

CDR3 DNA sequence: TGTGCCAGCAGTTACGCTCCCGGACTAGCGGGAGCGAATGGAGACGAGCAGTACTTC. It is translated as CASSYAPGLAGANGDEQYF. The chain has TRBV6-5 and TRBJ2-7, with 13 positions matching TRBD2. V lost 2 bases to trimming and J lost 5 bases; unmatched junction nucleotides: 15. The CDR3 extends over 19 amino acids. CDR1 is MNHEY, CDR2 SVGAGI, per germline.